These 20 T cell receptor beta chains came from one sample sequenced in a study of tumor and adjacent non-tumor tissue in lung cancer. This sample's RNA came from whole unsorted tissue. TCRbeta libraries were built with three rounds of nested PCR, modified from ARM-PCR. A single record per CDR3 protein comes from TCRdb applying MiXCR to the multiplex PCR reads. The table lists 120,000 or so distinct CDR3 sequences, 66% of them singletons. The specimen was lung tumor tissue. The receptors originated from a man aged 25 to 40 with non-small cell lung cancer.

Regarding this clonotype: A read error may explain this, as a much larger clone is one base away. V and J are TRBV20-1 and TRBJ2-1, with 8 bases fitting TRBD2. Germline assignment: CDR1 DFQATT and CDR2 SNEGSKA (reference sequence). The length of the CDR3 is 14 residues. The CDR3 DNA reads as TGCAGTGCTAGCGGGAGGGTCTCCTACAATGAGCAGATCTTC. Amino acids: CSASGRVSYNEQIF.

This clonotype was counted many times. This chain links TRBV4-2 with TRBJ2-1; D possibly corresponds to TRBD2 (6 bases). The CDR3 spans 17 residues. Per the germline V gene, CDR1 is LGHNA and CDR2 is YNFKEQ. Trimming took 0 bases from V and 7 from J, leaving 19 bases between them. In nucleotides, the CDR3 is TGTGCCAGCAGCCAAGACTCGGGGCTAGCGCTAGAAAATGAGCAGTTCTTC. Protein: CASSQDSGLALENEQFF.

A word on this clonotype: Its ends do not fully match the called genes, so a read error is possible. The V and J genes are TRBV6-6 and TRBJ2-3, with TRBD1 matching over 10 bases. The length of the CDR3 is 14 residues. Looked up from germline, CDR1 is MNHNY and CDR2 is SVGAGI (reference sequence). The CDR3 DNA sequence: TGTGCCAGCAGTATGGGACAGGGGACAGATACGCACTATTTT. It specifies CASSMGQGTDTHYF.

With respect to this clonotype: At one end the junction does not follow the germline gene, possibly because of a read error. This sequence joins TRBV12-3 or TRBV12-4 and TRBJ1-5; D ambiguous. This CDR3 is 18 amino acids long. This CDR3 reads CASSPRSGGSSSYQPQHF. In DNA, the CDR3 is TGCGCCAGCAGTCCCCGGAGCGGCGGGTCTTCAAGCTATCAGCCCCAGCATTTT.

Regarding this clonotype: Germline and junction disagree at one end, which may indicate a read error. V and J are TRBV6-5 and TRBJ1-5; D is unclear. The CDR3 is made up of 18 amino acids. Per germline, CDR1 MNHEY and CDR2 SVGAGI. CDR3 DNA: TGTGCCAGCAGTACTCAATTTGAGGGCCGCAAGGGCAATCAGACCCAGCATTTT. Translating gives CASSTQFEGRKGNQTQHF.

A remark on this clonotype: A much larger clone differs by one base, so this may be a read error. The gene calls are TRBV12-3 or TRBV12-4 and TRBJ1-2, with D unclear. Deletions cut 6 bases from V and 4 bases from J, with 12 bases between. The CDR3 loop spans 13 amino acids. CDR3 protein: CASSRNIAYGYTF. The DNA of the CDR3 is TGTGCCAGCAGCCGTAATATAGCCTATGGCTACACCTTC.

As to this clonotype: At one of its ends the junction is not consistent with the germline gene, which may arise from a read error. The chain combines TRBV6-5 with TRBJ1-6; unclear D gene. Germline V gives CDR1 MNHEY, CDR2 SVGAGI. The CDR3 consists of 13 residues. CDR3 sequence: CASSSYSESPLNF. CDR3 sequence (DNA): TGTGCCAGCAGTTCATACAGTGAATCACCCCTCAACTTT.

This clonotype was recorded a few times. Since no conserved phenylalanine or tryptophan closes the CDR3, a read error is the likely cause. DNA of the CDR3: TGTGCCAGCAGCGCCTCCGGGACAGGGTCCTACGAGCAGTACTCC. The encoded protein is CASSASGTGSYEQYS. This sequence joins TRBV6-1 and TRBJ2-7; 9 bases agree with TRBD1. This CDR3 is 15 amino acids long. V shed 6 bases and J 1 base; nucleotides not matched to a gene: 7. Per the germline V gene, CDR1 is MNHNS and CDR2 is SASEGT.

Comment on this clonotype: Mismatch with germline at one junction end may stem from a read error. The genes are TRBV29-1 and TRBJ1-4; D is perhaps TRBD1 (6 bases). Germline values: CDR1 SQVTM, CDR2 ANQGSEA. The CDR3 runs 14 residues. The CDR3 DNA follows: TGCAGCGCCGCTCCGCGGGGGGCTGATGAAAAACTGTCTTTT. It encodes CSAAPRGADEKLSF.

A note on this clonotype: Mismatch with germline at one junction end may stem from a read error. V gene TRBV12-3 or TRBV12-4 combines with J gene TRBJ2-1, with 7 bases identical to TRBD1. CDR3 length: 15 amino acids. DNA of the CDR3: TGTGCCGGCAGTCCCCCAGGGGGTGGAGACAATGAGCAGTTCTTC. This codes for CAGSPPGGGDNEQFF.

V gene TRBV20-1 combines with J gene TRBJ2-2; D unresolved. The V end was cut by 7 bases, the J end by 5 bases, with 11 bases between. The germline V gene encodes CDR1 DFQATT and CDR2 SNEGSKA (reference sequence). The CDR3 spans 12 residues. CDR3 nucleotides: TGCAGTGTCCCGGTCTATACCGGGGAGCTGTTTTTT. It specifies CSVPVYTGELFF.

In the case of this clonotype: One junction end does not reproduce the germline sequence, and a read error may be involved. The chain is built from TRBV6-5 and TRBJ2-5; the D gene is possibly TRBD1 (6 bases). The CDR3 contains 15 residues. Germline CDR1 reads MNHEY; CDR2 reads SVGAGI. As DNA, the CDR3 is TGTCCCAGCAGTTACTCCGGCCAGGGGCAAGATACCCAGTACTTC. This codes for CPSSYSGQGQDTQYF.

A note on this clonotype: One base away lies a much larger clone, so this may be a sequencing read error. The V gene is TRBV6-6, the J gene TRBJ1-2; D perhaps matches TRBD1 (5 bases). Germline CDR1 is MNHNY and CDR2 is SVGAGI (reference sequence). The CDR3 runs to 14 residues. Trimming shortened V by 10 bases and J by 3 bases, and 18 bases separated the two germline ends. DNA of the CDR3: TGTGCCAACACCCCCCCCAGGGCGGACTATGGCTACACCTTC. It yields the protein CANTPPRADYGYTF.

Of note for this clonotype: Possible read error: a much larger clone is one base away. In DNA, the CDR3 is TGTGCCAGCACCTCCGGACAGCGCGTCCACGAGCAGTACTTC. This codes for CASTSGQRVHEQYF. The chain links TRBV6-5 to TRBJ2-7; perhaps TRBD1 as D (6 bases). The CDR3 consists of 14 residues. The V end lost 7 bases, the J end lost 5 bases, and 18 bases lay between the germline ends. The V gene's germline CDR1 is MNHEY and CDR2 SVGAGI.

For this clonotype: Mismatch with germline at one junction end may stem from a read error. This sequence joins TRBV12-3 or TRBV12-4 and TRBJ2-4; 11 bases line up with TRBD2. The CDR3 length is 15 residues. CDR3 sequence reads: CASSLTSGNVNIHYF. In DNA form, the CDR3 reads TGTGCCAGCAGTTTGACTAGCGGGAATGTAAACATTCACTACTTC.

This clonotype was seen a handful of times. This may be a read error, as it is one base from a much larger clone. Because the CDR3 is missing its conserved closing phenylalanine or tryptophan, this is likely a read error. The chain recombines TRBV10-2 with TRBJ1-5; the D is unclear. In germline, CDR1 is WSHSY, CDR2 SAAADI. The CDR3 covers 12 residues. V lost 0 bases, J lost 7 bases, and 4 bases lay in between. This chain's CDR3 is CASSESWQPQHL. For the CDR3, the DNA is TGCGCCAGCAGTGAGTCTTGGCAGCCCCAGCATTTG.

The chain couples TRBV19 to TRBJ1-2; 10 bases are shared with TRBD1. Per the germline V gene, CDR1 is LNHDA and CDR2 is SQIVND (reference sequence). J was trimmed by 5 bases and V by 4 bases; bases with no gene match: 7. CDR3 size: 15 residues. CDR3: CASSTKRDRGYGYTF. Here the CDR3 DNA reads TGTGCCAGTAGTACAAAACGGGACAGGGGATATGGCTACACCTTC.

A note on this clonotype: A much larger clone lies one base from this, so it may be a read error. The gene calls are TRBV6-1 and TRBJ1-6; 7 nucleotides line up with TRBD1. Germline loops: CDR1 MNHNS, CDR2 SASEGT. CDR3 length: 15 amino acids. CDR3 protein: CPSSARTGRNSPLHF. CDR3 in DNA: TGTCCCAGCAGTGCCCGGACAGGACGTAATTCACCCCTCCACTTT.

Concerning this clonotype itself: This could be a read error, since a much larger clone is one nucleotide away. The rearrangement joins TRBV20-1 to TRBJ1-1; 7 nucleotides line up with TRBD1. The CDR3 loop spans 15 amino acids. Germline V lookup: CDR1 DFQATT, CDR2 SNEGSKA (reference sequence). The DNA for the CDR3 is TGCACTGCGCGTCGACAGGGAACTATGAACACTGAAGCTTTCTTT. It encodes CTARRQGTMNTEAFF.

Of note for this clonotype: A read error may be the cause here, since a much bigger clone is one base away. The chain couples TRBV10-3 to TRBJ1-2; D may be TRBD1 (5 bases). CDR1 and CDR2 (germline): ENHRY, SYGVKD. The CDR3 runs 14 residues. CDR3 nucleotides: TGTGCCATCGGTGATGCGGGGCAGAACTATGGCTACACCTTC. Translated, it gives CAIGDAGQNYGYTF.